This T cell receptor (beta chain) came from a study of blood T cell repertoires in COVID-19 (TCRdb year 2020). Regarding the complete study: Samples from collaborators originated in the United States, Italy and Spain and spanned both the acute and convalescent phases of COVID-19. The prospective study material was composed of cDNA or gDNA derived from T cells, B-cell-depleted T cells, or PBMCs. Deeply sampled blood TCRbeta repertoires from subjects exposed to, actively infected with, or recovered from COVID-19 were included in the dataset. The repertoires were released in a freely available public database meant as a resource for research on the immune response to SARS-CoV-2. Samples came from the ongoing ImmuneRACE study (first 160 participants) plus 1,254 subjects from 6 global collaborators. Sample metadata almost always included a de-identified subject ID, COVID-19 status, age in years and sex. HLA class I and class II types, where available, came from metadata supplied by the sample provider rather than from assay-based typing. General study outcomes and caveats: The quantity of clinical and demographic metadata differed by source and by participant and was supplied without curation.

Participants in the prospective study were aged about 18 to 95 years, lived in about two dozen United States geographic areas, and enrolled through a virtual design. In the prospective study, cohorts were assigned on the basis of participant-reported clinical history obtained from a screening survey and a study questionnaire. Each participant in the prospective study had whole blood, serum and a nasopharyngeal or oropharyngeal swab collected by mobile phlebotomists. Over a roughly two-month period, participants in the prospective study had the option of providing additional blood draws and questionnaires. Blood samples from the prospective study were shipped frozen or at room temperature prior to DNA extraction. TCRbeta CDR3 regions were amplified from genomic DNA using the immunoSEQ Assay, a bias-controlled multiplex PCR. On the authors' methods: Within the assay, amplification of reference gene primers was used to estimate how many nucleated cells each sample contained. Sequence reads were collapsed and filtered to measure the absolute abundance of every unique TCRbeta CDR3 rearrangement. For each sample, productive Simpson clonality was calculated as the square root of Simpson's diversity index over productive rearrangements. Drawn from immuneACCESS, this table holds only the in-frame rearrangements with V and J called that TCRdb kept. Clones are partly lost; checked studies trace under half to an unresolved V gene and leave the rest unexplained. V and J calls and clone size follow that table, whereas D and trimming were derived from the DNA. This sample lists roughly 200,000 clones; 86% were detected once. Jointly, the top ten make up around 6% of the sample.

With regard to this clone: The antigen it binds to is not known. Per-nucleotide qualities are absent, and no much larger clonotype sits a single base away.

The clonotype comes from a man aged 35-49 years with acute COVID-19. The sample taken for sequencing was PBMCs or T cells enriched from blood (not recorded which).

The encoded CDR3 is CSVTPGLASYNEQFF. The DNA sequence follows: TGCAGCGTTACGCCGGGACTAGCGAGCTACAATGAGCAGTTCTTC. The V and J genes are TRBV29-1 and TRBJ2-1, with 10 middle bases fitting TRBD2. The CDR3, from cysteine to phenylalanine, totals 15 residues. The DNA shown is the 45-base CDR3, in frame from base 1. Compared with germline, V lacks 5 bases and J lacks 3 bases; bases without a gene match: 7. From the germline V gene, CDR1 is SQVTM and CDR2 is ANQGSEA.